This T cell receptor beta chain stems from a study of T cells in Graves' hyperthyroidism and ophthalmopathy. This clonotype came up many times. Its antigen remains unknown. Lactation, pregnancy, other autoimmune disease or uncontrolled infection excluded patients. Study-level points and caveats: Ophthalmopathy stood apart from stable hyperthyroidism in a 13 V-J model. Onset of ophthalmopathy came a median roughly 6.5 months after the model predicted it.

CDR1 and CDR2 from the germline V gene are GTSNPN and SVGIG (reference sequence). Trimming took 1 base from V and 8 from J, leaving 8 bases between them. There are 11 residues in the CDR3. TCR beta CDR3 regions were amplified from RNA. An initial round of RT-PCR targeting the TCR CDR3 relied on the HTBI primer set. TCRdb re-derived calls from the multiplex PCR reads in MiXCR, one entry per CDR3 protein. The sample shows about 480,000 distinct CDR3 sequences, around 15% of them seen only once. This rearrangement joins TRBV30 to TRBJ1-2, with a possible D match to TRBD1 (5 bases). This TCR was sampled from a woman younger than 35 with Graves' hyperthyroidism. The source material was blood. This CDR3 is CAWSDRRGYTF. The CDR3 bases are TGTGCCTGGAGTGACAGGCGGGGCTACACCTTC.